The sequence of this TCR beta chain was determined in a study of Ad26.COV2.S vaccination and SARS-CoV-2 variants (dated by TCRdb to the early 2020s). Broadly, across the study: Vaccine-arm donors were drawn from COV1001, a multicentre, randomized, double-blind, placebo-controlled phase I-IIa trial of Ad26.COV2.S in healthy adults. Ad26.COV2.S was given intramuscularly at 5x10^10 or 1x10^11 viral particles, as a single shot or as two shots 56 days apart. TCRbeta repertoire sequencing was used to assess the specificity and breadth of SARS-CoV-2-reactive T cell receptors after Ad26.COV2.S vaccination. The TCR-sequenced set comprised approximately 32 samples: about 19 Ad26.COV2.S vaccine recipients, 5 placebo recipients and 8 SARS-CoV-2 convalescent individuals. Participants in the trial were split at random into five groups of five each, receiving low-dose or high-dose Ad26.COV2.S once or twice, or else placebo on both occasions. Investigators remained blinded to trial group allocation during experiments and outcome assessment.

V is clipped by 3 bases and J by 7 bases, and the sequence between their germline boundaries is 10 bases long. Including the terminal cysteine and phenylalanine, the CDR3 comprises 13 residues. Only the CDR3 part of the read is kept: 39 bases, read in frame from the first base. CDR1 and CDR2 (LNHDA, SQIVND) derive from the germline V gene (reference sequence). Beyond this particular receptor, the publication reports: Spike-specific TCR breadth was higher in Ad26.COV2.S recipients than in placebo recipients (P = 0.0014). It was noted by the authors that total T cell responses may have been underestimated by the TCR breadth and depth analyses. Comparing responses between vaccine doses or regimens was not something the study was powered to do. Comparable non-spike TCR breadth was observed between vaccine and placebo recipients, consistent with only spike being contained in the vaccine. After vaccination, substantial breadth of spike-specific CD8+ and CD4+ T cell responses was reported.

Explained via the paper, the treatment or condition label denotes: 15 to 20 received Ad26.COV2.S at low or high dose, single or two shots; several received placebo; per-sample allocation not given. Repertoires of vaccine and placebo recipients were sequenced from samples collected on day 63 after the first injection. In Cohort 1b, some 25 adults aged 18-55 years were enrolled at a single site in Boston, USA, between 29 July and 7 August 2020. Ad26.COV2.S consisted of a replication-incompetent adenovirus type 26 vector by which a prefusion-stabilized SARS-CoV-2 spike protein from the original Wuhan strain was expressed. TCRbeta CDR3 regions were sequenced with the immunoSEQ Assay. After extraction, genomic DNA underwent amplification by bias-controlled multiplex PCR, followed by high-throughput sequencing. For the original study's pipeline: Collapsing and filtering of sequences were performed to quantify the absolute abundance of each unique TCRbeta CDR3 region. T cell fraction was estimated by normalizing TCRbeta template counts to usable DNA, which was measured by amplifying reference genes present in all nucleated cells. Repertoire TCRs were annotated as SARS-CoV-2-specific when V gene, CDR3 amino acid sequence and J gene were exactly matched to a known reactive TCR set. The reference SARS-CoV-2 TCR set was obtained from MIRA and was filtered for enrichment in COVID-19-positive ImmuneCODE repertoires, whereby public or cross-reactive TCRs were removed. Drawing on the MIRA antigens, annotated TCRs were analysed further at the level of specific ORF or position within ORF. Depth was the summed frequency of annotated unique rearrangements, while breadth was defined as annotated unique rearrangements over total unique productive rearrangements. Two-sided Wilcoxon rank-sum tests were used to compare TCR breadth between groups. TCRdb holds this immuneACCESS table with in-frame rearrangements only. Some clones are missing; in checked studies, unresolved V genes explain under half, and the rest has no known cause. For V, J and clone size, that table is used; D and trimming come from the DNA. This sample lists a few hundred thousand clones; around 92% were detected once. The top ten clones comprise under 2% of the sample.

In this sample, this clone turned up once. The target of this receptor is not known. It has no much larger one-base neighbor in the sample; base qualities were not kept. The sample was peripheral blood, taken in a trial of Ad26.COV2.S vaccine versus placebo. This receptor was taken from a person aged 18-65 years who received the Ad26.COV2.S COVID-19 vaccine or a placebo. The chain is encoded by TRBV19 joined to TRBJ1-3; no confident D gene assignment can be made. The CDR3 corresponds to CASSMGWANTIYF. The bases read TGTGCCAGTAGTATGGGGTGGGCGAACACCATATATTTT. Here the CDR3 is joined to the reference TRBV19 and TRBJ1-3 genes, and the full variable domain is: DGGITQSPKYLFRKEGQNVTLSCEQNLNHDAMYWYRQDPGQGLRLIYYSQIVNDFQKGDIAEGYSVSREKKESFPLTVTSAQKNPTAFYLCASSMGWANTIYFGEGSWLTVV.